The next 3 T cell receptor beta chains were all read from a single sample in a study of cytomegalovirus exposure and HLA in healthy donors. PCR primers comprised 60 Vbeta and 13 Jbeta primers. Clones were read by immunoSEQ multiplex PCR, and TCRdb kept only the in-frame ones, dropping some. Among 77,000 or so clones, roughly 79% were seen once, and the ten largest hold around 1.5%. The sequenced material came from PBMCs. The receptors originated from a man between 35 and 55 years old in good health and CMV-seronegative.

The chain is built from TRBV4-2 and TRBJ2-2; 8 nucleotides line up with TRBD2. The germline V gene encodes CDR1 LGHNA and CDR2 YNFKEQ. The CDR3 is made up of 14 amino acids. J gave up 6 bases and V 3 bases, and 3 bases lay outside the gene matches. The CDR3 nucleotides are TGTGCCAGCAGCCACGCGACTAGCGCCGGGGAGCTGTTTTTT. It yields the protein CASSHATSAGELFF.

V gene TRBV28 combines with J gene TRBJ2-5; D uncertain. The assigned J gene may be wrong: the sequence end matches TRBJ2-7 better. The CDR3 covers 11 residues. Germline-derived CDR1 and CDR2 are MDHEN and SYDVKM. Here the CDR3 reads CASSVTYEQYF. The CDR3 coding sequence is TGTGCCAGCAGTGTTACCTACGAGCAGTACTTC.

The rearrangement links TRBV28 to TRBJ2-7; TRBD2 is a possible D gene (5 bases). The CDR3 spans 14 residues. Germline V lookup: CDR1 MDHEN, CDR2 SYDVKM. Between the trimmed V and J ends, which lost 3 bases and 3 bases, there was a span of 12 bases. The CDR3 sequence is CASSFEGLVYEQYF. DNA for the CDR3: TGTGCCAGCAGTTTTGAAGGACTCGTCTACGAGCAGTACTTC.